Sequencing of this T cell receptor beta chain was carried out in a study of T cells after yellow fever vaccination. The overall study: Flow sorting relied on CD3, CD45RA, CCR7 and CD95 to obtain EM, EMRA, CM and Tscm memory subsets.

The V gene lost 2 bases and the J gene lost 7 bases, with 11 bases spanning the gap. This CDR3 spans 13 amino acids. Germline assignment: CDR1 LGHNA and CDR2 YSLEER. TCRdb reanalysed the 5' RACE reads using MiXCR and keeps one entry per CDR3 protein. The sample carries about 14,000 distinct CDR3 sequences, about 7.3% recorded once. This clonotype was observed at least ten times. Sequencing was performed on PBMCs, either bulk or a sorted T-cell subset (CD4+, CD8+, memory, or dextramer-sorted; not recorded which), taken on the day of the yellow fever booster vaccination. This chain connects TRBV4-3 to TRBJ1-2; no clear D. The TCR originated in a man aged 18 to 35 who received the YFV17D yellow fever vaccine. The CDR3 sequence: CASSQTLRVGYTF. CDR3 nucleotides: TGCGCCAGCAGCCAAACGTTAAGGGTTGGCTACACCTTC.